The TCR beta chain described here comes from a study of identical twins. TCRdb re-called the 5' RACE reads through MiXCR, storing one row per CDR3 protein. Of 240,000 or so distinct CDR3 sequences in the sample, about 11% are singletons; the top ten hold 10%. General observations from the study: Compared with unrelated sharing, twin-shared out-of-frame alpha sequences had more low-probability sequences.

Germline V gives CDR1 SGHTA, CDR2 FQGNSA. The CDR3 is 15 residues long. The germline V and J ends were trimmed by 1 base and 2 bases, with 8 bases remaining between them. This clonotype was seen at least ten times. What it binds is not known. The chain links TRBV7-2 to TRBJ2-2; D is undetermined. The receptor was derived from a man between 50 and 59 years old in good health. The sample consisted of memory T cells sorted from blood. The CDR3 spells CASSLEGTNTGELFF. CDR3 bases: TGTGCCAGCAGCTTAGAAGGCACAAACACCGGGGAGCTGTTTTTT.